Following are 31 T cell receptor beta chains from one sample sequenced in a study of T cell responses to AZD1222 COVID-19 vaccine. Sequenced by immunoSEQ multiplex PCR; TCRdb stores in-frame clones only, minus some. The data hold about 180,000 clones, with around nine tenths observed a single time. This material consisted of peripheral blood, taken on day 0 of AZD1222 vaccination. These receptors were collected from an adult in good health.

This clone is a singleton in its sample. V and J are TRBV12-3 or TRBV12-4 and TRBJ2-7; TRBD1 matches at 8 bases. J lost 7 bases, V lost 8 bases, and 10 bases had no gene match. This CDR3 contains 13 residues. The CDR3 region has the DNA TGTGCCAGCGGGAAAGGACAGGGCCCAGAGCAGTACTTC. It encodes CASGKGQGPEQYF.

The V and J genes are TRBV6-2 or TRBV6-3 and TRBJ1-2, with D uncertain. The CDR3 is made up of 11 amino acids. V was trimmed by 2 bases and J by 8 bases, leaving 6 bases between them. Germline CDR1 reads MNHEY; CDR2 reads SVGEGT. In DNA, the CDR3 is TGTGCCAGCAGTTACCCCGGGGGCTACACCTTC. It codes for CASSYPGGYTF.

The rearrangement uses TRBV6-5 and TRBJ1-2; perhaps TRBD1 as D (6 bases). The CDR3 runs 15 residues. The V end was cut by 2 bases, the J end by 10 bases, with 20 bases between. Per germline, CDR1 MNHEY and CDR2 SVGAGI. The CDR3 protein is CASSYGPAPQGLYTF. CDR3 sequence (DNA): TGTGCCAGCAGTTACGGCCCAGCTCCACAGGGCCTCTACACCTTC.

The chain is built from TRBV18 and TRBJ1-4; TRBD1 is a possible D gene (5 bases). The CDR3 extends over 14 amino acids. Trimming left V 4 bases short and J 2 bases short, with 8 bases between. Germline V gene data show CDR1 as KGHSH and CDR2 as LQKENI. CDR3 nucleotides: TGTGCCAGCTCACAGGGGCTGACTAATGAAAAACTGTTTTTT. Protein sequence: CASSQGLTNEKLFF.

The chain carries TRBV7-2 and TRBJ2-7, with a weak D call TRBD2 (6 bases). This CDR3 is 15 amino acids long. Between the trimmed V and J ends, which lost 1 base and 6 bases, there was a span of 16 bases. The germline V gene has CDR1 SGHTA and CDR2 FQGNSA. The CDR3 coding sequence is TGTGCCAGCAGCTTAGGGGACTTCTATGTACGCGAGCAGTACTTC. As protein: CASSLGDFYVREQYF. Looking up the rest from reference TRBV7-2 and TRBJ2-7 gives the full variable domain: GAGVSQSPSNKVTEKGKDVELRCDPISGHTALYWYRQSLGQGLEFLIYFQGNSAPDKSGLPSDRFSAERTGGSVSTLTIQRTQQEDSAVYLCASSLGDFYVREQYFGPGTRLTVT.

This CDR3 reads CSVVESNYGYTF. Here the CDR3 DNA reads TGCAGCGTTGTGGAGTCTAACTATGGCTACACCTTC. The rearrangement uses TRBV29-1 and TRBJ1-2; D is ambiguous. Germline CDR1 SQVTM, CDR2 ANQGSEA. V was clipped by 4 bases and J by 0 bases, with 6 bases between them. There are 12 residues in the CDR3.

The chain uses TRBV4-3 and TRBJ2-7; no clear D gene. Germline V gene lookup returns CDR1 LGHNA and CDR2 YSLEER. The CDR3 is 13 amino acids. Trimming took 2 bases from V and 6 from J, leaving 11 bases between them. The CDR3 loop is CASSQTPGTEQYF. CDR3 bases: TGCGCCAGCAGCCAAACCCCGGGCACCGAGCAGTACTTC.

The rearrangement links TRBV12-5 to TRBJ1-5; D not resolved. The CDR3 has 15 residues. Germline CDR1 LGHNT, CDR2 FRNRAP. Trimming removed 6 bases from V and 0 bases from J, with 12 bases in between. In DNA, the CDR3 is TGTGCTAGTGGCTGGGGAGCGGGTAGCAATCAGCCCCAGCATTTT. This sequence encodes CASGWGAGSNQPQHF.

This rearrangement joins TRBV27 to TRBJ1-1; tentative D call: TRBD1 (5 bases). The germline CDR1 and CDR2 sequences are MNHEY and SMNVEV (reference sequence). The CDR3 length is 14 residues. V was trimmed by 6 bases and J by 3 bases, leaving 14 bases between them. The CDR3 reads CASRAHGADTEAFF. CDR3 in DNA: TGTGCCAGCAGGGCACACGGGGCCGACACTGAAGCTTTCTTT.

This clone has just one count. V and J are TRBV7-9 and TRBJ2-5; 7 nucleotides align to TRBD1. There are 13 residues in the CDR3. Looked up from germline, CDR1 is SEHNR and CDR2 is FQNEAQ (reference sequence). J lost 4 bases, V lost 5 bases, and 4 bases had no gene match. The CDR3 coding sequence is TGTGCCAGCAGCCCAACAGGGGTAGAGACCCAGTACTTC. This gives the protein CASSPTGVETQYF. The whole variable domain, filled in from reference TRBV7-9 and TRBJ2-5, reads DTGVSQNPRHKITKRGQNVTFRCDPISEHNRLYWYRQTLGQGPEFLTYFQNEAQLEKSRLLSDRFSAERPKGSFSTLEIQRTEQGDSAMYLCASSPTGVETQYFGPGTRLLVL.

The chain is built from TRBV5-1 and TRBJ2-4; a possible D gene is TRBD1 (8 bases). This CDR3 is 15 amino acids long. V lost 6 bases and J 9 bases, leaving 22 bases between the germline ends. Germline V lookup: CDR1 SGHRS, CDR2 YFSETQ. CDR3 in amino acids: CASTPTGQGGGIQYF. The DNA of the CDR3 is TGCGCCAGCACCCCGACAGGACAGGGAGGGGGCATTCAGTACTTC.

The chain recombines TRBV4-3 with TRBJ1-4, with a possible D match to TRBD1 (5 bases). V lost 0 bases and J lost 3, with 11 bases in between. Germline-derived CDR1 and CDR2 are LGHNA and YSLEER. CDR3 length: 16 amino acids. The DNA of the CDR3 is TGCGCCAGCAGCCAAGATCTTGGGGGGGCTAATGAAAAACTGTTTTTT. It specifies CASSQDLGGANEKLFF.

In nucleotides, the CDR3 is TGCGCCAGCGCGAGTACCGGGACAGGGGTGGACTCTGGAAACACCATATATTTT. It translates to CASASTGTGVDSGNTIYF. The rearrangement joins TRBV5-1 to TRBJ1-3; TRBD1 agrees at 10 bases. Germline V lookup: CDR1 SGHRS, CDR2 YFSETQ. Germline trimming cut 7 bases from V and 0 bases from J; bases unmatched to any gene: 13. CDR3 size: 18 residues.

This rearrangement joins TRBV6-2 or TRBV6-3 to TRBJ1-2, with 8 nucleotides matching TRBD1. This CDR3 is 14 amino acids long. CDR1 and CDR2 (germline): MNHEY, SVGEGT. The J segment lost 13 bases and the V segment lost 0 bases, leaving 10 bases of the junction unmatched. The CDR3 DNA is TGTGCCAGCAGTTACTCGAAGGCAGGGGGCCATCCCACCTTC. This gives the protein CASSYSKAGGHPTF.

The rearrangement links TRBV5-6 to TRBJ1-2; D uncertain. Between the trimmed V and J ends, which lost 2 bases and 8 bases, there was a span of 16 bases. This CDR3 has 14 amino acids. Germline V gene data show CDR1 as SGHDT and CDR2 as YYEEEE. CDR3 bases: TGTGCCAGCAGCTTAGGTGGGCCCGGAGGGGGCTACACCTTC. This sequence encodes CASSLGGPGGGYTF.

V gene TRBV11-1 combines with J gene TRBJ1-5; no clear D. This CDR3 has 13 residues. The ends were cut back, 1 base at V and 3 bases at J, with 4 bases in the middle. CDR1 and CDR2 (germline): SGHAT, FQDESV (reference sequence). The DNA of the CDR3 is TGTGCCAGCAGCTTAGGATCCAATCAGCCCCAGCATTTT. Its protein product is CASSLGSNQPQHF.

CDR3 loop: CASSLTGKSSGNTIYF. The DNA of the CDR3 is TGTGCCAGCAGCTTAACGGGAAAATCCTCTGGAAACACCATATATTTT. This chain uses TRBV7-3 with TRBJ1-3; D call uncertain. CDR3 length: 16 amino acids. Trimming removed 0 bases from V and 0 bases from J, with 9 bases in between. The germline CDR1 and CDR2 sequences are SGHTA and FQGTGA.

The chain recombines TRBV7-3 with TRBJ2-3, with TRBD2 identical over 7 bases. Germline values: CDR1 SGHTA, CDR2 FQGTGA. V dropped 5 bases and J dropped 4; count of bases not matched to a gene: 9. The CDR3 extends over 15 amino acids. The CDR3 sequence is CASSLGLVIADTQYF. The CDR3 DNA sequence: TGTGCCAGCAGCCTAGGACTAGTTATAGCAGATACGCAGTATTTT. The variable domain in full, completed from reference TRBV7-3 and TRBJ2-3, reads GAGVSQTPSNKVTEKGKYVELRCDPISGHTALYWYRQSLGQGPEFLIYFQGTGAADDSGLPNDRFFAVRPEGSVSTLKIQRTERGDSAVYLCASSLGLVIADTQYFGPGTRLTVL.

This chain connects TRBV6-5 to TRBJ2-7; weak D call: TRBD1 (6 bases). V lost 8 bases, J lost 2 bases, and 16 bases lay in between. CDR1 MNHEY and CDR2 SVGAGI come from the germline V gene. CDR3 size: 14 residues. Here the CDR3 reads CASQSTGLAYEQYF. CDR3 nucleotides: TGTGCCAGCCAATCCACAGGGTTGGCCTACGAGCAGTACTTC.

The chain links TRBV19 to TRBJ1-5; no reliable D call. CDR1 is LNHDA, CDR2 SQIVND, per germline (reference sequence). This CDR3 region has 14 residues. The germline V and J ends were trimmed by 4 bases and 0 bases, with 7 bases remaining between them. CDR3 in amino acids: CASSTKYSNQPQHF. As DNA, the CDR3 is TGTGCCAGTAGTACAAAATATAGCAATCAGCCCCAGCATTTT.

This chain joins TRBV7-2 and TRBJ2-3; D unclear. Germline-derived CDR1 and CDR2 are SGHTA and FQGNSA. This CDR3 is 12 amino acids long. V lost 0 bases and J 4 bases, leaving 2 bases between the germline ends. CDR3: CASSLAPDTQYF. As DNA, the CDR3 is TGTGCCAGCAGCTTAGCTCCAGATACGCAGTATTTT.

With respect to this clone: Other DNA sequences in the sample encode the same CDR3. CDR3 in DNA: TGTGCCAGCAGCCAAGGATTCTACGAGCAGTACTTC. Protein product: CASSQGFYEQYF. This rearrangement joins TRBV3-1 (or the pseudogene TRBV3-2) to TRBJ2-7; D gene unclear. The CDR3 runs to 12 residues. Trimming cost V 1 base and J 3 bases, with 4 bases left between them. Germline CDR1 reads LGHDT; CDR2 reads YNNKEL (reference sequence).

A remark on this clone: The junction departs from the called germline gene at one end, perhaps through a read error. This CDR3 reads CASRRAAGGRAF. Here the CDR3 DNA reads TGTGCCAGTAGGCGCGCCGCGGGGGGCAGAGCCTTC. The chain uses TRBV19 and TRBJ1-2, with D possibly TRBD1 on 6 matching bases. This CDR3 region has 12 residues. The V gene's germline CDR1 is LNHDA and CDR2 SQIVND (reference sequence). Drawing the rest from reference TRBV19 and TRBJ1-2, the complete variable domain is DGGITQSPKYLFRKEGQNVTLSCEQNLNHDAMYWYRQDPGQGLRLIYYSQIVNDFQKGDIAEGYSVSREKKESFPLTVTSAQKNPTAFYLCASRRAAGGRAFGSGTRLTVV.

This clone has only one observation. The chain combines TRBV15 with TRBJ1-2; D is perhaps TRBD1 (5 bases). The CDR3 spans 16 residues. CDR1 is LNHNV, CDR2 YYDKDF, per germline (reference sequence). Trimming removed 0 bases at V and 4 bases at J, with 15 bases between. Here the CDR3 reads CATSRDWQGGTYGYTF. In DNA form, the CDR3 reads TGTGCCACCAGCAGAGATTGGCAGGGAGGAACCTATGGCTACACCTTC.

J is TRBJ1-2 and V is TRBV5-6, with 9 bases that match TRBD1. This CDR3 has 16 amino acids. Unmatched junction bases numbered 14, after V lost 3 bases and J lost 8 bases. Germline lookup yields CDR1 SGHDT and CDR2 YYEEEE. The CDR3 protein is CASSYLQGAQLGGYTF. The CDR3 DNA follows: TGTGCCAGCAGCTACCTACAGGGGGCGCAGTTAGGAGGCTACACCTTC. The full variable domain, completed using reference TRBV5-6 and TRBJ1-2, is DAGVTQSPTHLIKTRGQQVTLRCSPKSGHDTVSWYQQALGQGPQFIFQYYEEEERQRGNFPDRFSGHQFPNYSSELNVNALLLGDSALYLCASSYLQGAQLGGYTFGSGTRLTVV.

A remark on this clone: At one end, the junction sequence differs from germline, possibly due to a read error. The chain recombines TRBV19 with TRBJ2-7; TRBD1 agrees at 9 bases. The CDR3 is 13 amino acids. The germline V gene encodes CDR1 LNHDA and CDR2 SQIVND (reference sequence). The CDR3: CASSIDGTGSFHF. The CDR3 DNA reads as TGTGCCAGTAGTATAGACGGGACAGGGAGTTTTCACTTC. Together with reference TRBV19 and TRBJ2-7, the CDR3 gives the full variable domain: DGGITQSPKYLFRKEGQNVTLSCEQNLNHDAMYWYRQDPGQGLRLIYYSQIVNDFQKGDIAEGYSVSREKKESFPLTVTSAQKNPTAFYLCASSIDGTGSFHFGPGTRLTVT.

The chain links TRBV10-3 to TRBJ1-3; D unclear. Germline lookup yields CDR1 ENHRY and CDR2 SYGVKD. This CDR3 contains 14 residues. V gave up 1 base and J gave up 1 base, with 5 bases separating them. The CDR3 bases are TGTGCCATCAGTGAGTTAGGTTCTGGAAACACCATATATTTT. The encoded protein is CAISELGSGNTIYF.

The chain links TRBV7-9 to TRBJ2-3; D tentatively reads TRBD1 or TRBD2 (5 bases each). V was clipped by 2 bases and J by 5 bases, with 14 bases between them. This CDR3 is built from 15 residues. Germline lookup yields CDR1 SEHNR and CDR2 FQNEAQ (reference sequence). The CDR3, as DNA: TGTGCCAGCAGCTTACCGGGGCAGGGCAGAGATACGCAGTATTTT. It translates to CASSLPGQGRDTQYF.

The CDR3, as DNA: TGTGCCAGCAGCCCCCGCGGACAGGGGAGGGGGTACAATGAGCAGTTCTTC. Translating gives CASSPRGQGRGYNEQFF. The chain uses TRBV7-9 and TRBJ2-1; 9 bases map to TRBD1. The CDR3 runs to 17 residues. The junction had 12 bases not matched to a gene; V was cut back by 5 bases and J by 4 bases. Germline V gives CDR1 SEHNR, CDR2 FQNEAQ (reference sequence).

The genes are TRBV19 and TRBJ1-4; D possibly corresponds to TRBD1 (6 bases). V lost 4 bases and J 6 bases, leaving 15 bases between the germline ends. Germline V CDR1 and CDR2: LNHDA, SQIVND (reference sequence). The CDR3 sequence is 15 residues long. CDR3 region: CASSRGRRNDEKLFF. CDR3 nucleotide sequence: TGTGCCAGTAGTAGGGGGCGGAGGAATGATGAAAAACTGTTTTTT.

This chain links TRBV12-5 with TRBJ2-3, with no clear D. This CDR3 has 16 residues. Trimming left V 0 bases short and J 2 bases short, with 12 bases between. Germline lookup yields CDR1 LGHNT and CDR2 FRNRAP. In nucleotides, the CDR3 is TGTGCTAGTGGTTTGGTACTGGGCGGCCCCACAGATACGCAGTATTTT. Protein: CASGLVLGGPTDTQYF.